This T cell receptor beta chain originates from a study of blood T cell repertoires in COVID-19. At the level of the study: Nucleic acid was either cDNA or gDNA, and it came from T cells, B-cell-depleted T cells, or PBMCs.

The CDR3 loop spans 15 amino acids. Germline CDR1 is SGHVS and CDR2 is FQNEAQ. With 5 bases clipped from V and 1 base from J, the junction kept 5 bases outside the gene matches. The assay was immunoSEQ multiplex PCR, and TCRdb's table has in-frame clones only and misses some. Of about 330,000 clones listed, roughly 90% are singletons. The genes are TRBV7-8 and TRBJ2-7; TRBD1 aligns across 10 bases. The clonotype originates from a woman in her twenties or thirties who had recovered from COVID-19. The sample was PBMCs or T cells enriched from blood (not recorded which). The CDR3 spells CASSTGQGGSYEQYF. DNA of the CDR3: TGTGCCAGCAGCACCGGACAGGGGGGTTCCTACGAGCAGTACTTC.